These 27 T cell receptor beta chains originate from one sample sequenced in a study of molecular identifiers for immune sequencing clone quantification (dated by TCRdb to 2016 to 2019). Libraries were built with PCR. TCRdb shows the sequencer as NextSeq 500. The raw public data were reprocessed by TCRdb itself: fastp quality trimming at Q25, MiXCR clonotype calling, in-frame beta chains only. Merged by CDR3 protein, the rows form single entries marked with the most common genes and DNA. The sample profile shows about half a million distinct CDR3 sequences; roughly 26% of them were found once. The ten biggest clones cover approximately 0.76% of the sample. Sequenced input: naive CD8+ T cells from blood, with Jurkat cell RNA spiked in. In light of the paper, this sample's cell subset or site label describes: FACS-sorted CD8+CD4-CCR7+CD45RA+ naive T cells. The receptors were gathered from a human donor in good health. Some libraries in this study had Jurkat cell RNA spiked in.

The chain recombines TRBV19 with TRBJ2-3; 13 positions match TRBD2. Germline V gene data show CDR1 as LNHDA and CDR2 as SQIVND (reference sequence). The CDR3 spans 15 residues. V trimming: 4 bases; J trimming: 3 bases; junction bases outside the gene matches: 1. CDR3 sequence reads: CASSKGLAGTDTQYF. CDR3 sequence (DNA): TGTGCCAGTAGTAAGGGACTAGCGGGGACAGATACGCAGTATTTT.

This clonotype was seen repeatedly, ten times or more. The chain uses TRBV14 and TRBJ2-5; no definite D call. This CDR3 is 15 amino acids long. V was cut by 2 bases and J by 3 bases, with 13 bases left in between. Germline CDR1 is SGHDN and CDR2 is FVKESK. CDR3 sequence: CASSQTDLGEETQYF. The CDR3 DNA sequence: TGTGCCAGCAGCCAAACTGACCTCGGAGAAGAGACCCAGTACTTC.

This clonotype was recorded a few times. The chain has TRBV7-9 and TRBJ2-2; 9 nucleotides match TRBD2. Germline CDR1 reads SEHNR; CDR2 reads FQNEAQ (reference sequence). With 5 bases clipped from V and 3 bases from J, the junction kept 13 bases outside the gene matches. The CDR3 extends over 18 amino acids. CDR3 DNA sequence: TGTGCCAGCAGCCTGAGGGGGGCTAGCGGGAATTACACCGGGGAGCTGTTTTTT. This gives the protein CASSLRGASGNYTGELFF.

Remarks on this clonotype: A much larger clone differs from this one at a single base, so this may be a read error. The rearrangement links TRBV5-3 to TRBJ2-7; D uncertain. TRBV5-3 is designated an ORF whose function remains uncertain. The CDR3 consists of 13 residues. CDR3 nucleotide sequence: TGTGCCAGCAGCTTTAACGGAAGCAACGAGCAGTACTTC. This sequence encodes CASSFNGSNEQYF.

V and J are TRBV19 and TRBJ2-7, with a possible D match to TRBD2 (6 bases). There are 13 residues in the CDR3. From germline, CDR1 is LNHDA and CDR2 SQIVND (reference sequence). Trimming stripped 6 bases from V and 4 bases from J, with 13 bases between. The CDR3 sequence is CASSTTEGYEQYF. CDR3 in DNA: TGTGCCAGTAGCACAACGGAGGGGTACGAGCAGTACTTC.

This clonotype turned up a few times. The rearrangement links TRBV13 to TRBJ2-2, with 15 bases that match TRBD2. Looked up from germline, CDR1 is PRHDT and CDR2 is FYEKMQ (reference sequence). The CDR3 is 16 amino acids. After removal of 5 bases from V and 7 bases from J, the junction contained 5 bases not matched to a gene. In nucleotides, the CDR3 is TGTGCCAGCAGCCGGACGGGACTAGCGGGAGGCGGGGAGCTGTTTTTT. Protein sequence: CASSRTGLAGGGELFF.

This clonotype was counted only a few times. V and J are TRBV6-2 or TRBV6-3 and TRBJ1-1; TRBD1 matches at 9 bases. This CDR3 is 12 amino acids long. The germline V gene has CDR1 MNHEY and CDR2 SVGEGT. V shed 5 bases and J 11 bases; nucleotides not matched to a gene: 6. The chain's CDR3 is CASSHPGQGAFF. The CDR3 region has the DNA TGTGCCAGCAGTCATCCGGGACAGGGTGCTTTCTTT.

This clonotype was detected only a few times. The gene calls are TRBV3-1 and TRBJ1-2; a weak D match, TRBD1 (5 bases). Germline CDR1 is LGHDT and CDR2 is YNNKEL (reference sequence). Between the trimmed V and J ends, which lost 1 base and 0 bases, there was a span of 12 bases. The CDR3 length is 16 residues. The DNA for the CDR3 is TGTGCCAGCAGCCAAGTGGTGACAGAATCTAACTATGGCTACACCTTC. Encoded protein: CASSQVVTESNYGYTF.

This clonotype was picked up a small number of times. The CDR3 nucleotides read TGTGCCAGCAGTCCGTCACTGAACACCGGGGAGCTGTTTTTT. This sequence encodes CASSPSLNTGELFF. This chain uses TRBV27 with TRBJ2-2; D gene unclear. Germline V gene sequence: CDR1 MNHEY, CDR2 SMNVEV (reference sequence). The CDR3 totals 14 residues. V lost 5 bases to trimming and J lost 1 base, with 8 bases between them.

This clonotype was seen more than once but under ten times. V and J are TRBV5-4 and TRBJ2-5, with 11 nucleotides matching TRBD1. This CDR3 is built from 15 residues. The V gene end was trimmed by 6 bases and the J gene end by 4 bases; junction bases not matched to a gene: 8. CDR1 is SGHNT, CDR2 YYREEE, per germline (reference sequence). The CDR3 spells CASNSGTGGPETQYF. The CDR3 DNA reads TGTGCCAGCAACTCCGGGACAGGGGGGCCAGAGACCCAGTACTTC.

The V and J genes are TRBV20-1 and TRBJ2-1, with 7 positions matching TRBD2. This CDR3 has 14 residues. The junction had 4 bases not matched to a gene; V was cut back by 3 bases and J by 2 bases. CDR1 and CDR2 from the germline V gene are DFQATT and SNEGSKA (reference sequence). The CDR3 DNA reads TGCAGTGCTAGCCGGCGGGGGACCTACAATGAGCAGTTCTTC. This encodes CSASRRGTYNEQFF.

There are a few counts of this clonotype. The CDR3 coding sequence is TGTGCCAGCGGCCTTTGGCAGGGGGGTTACGAGCAGTACTTC. It specifies CASGLWQGGYEQYF. The chain employs TRBV28 and TRBJ2-7, with D possibly matching TRBD1 (7 bases). Germline-derived CDR1 and CDR2 are MDHEN and SYDVKM. V was trimmed by 8 bases and J by 4 bases, leaving 18 bases between them. The CDR3 has 14 residues.

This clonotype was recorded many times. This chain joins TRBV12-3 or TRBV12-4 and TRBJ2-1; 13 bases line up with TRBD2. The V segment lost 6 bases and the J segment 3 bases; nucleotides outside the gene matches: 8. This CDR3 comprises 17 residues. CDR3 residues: CASRPTSGGVNYNEQFF. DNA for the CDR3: TGTGCCAGCAGACCCACTAGCGGGGGGGTGAACTACAATGAGCAGTTCTTC.

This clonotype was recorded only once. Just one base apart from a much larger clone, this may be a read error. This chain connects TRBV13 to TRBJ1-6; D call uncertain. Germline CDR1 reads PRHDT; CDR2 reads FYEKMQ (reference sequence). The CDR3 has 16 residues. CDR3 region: CAGSLDSGAYNSPLHF. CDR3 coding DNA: TGTGCCGGCAGCTTAGATAGCGGAGCCTATAATTCACCCCTCCACTTT.

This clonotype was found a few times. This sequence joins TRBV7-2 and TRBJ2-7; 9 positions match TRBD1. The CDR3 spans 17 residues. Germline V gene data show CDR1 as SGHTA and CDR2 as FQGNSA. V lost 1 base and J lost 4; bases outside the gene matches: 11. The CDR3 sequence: CASSLEGPNRGLYEQYF. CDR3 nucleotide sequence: TGTGCCAGCAGCTTAGAAGGCCCCAACAGGGGGCTGTACGAGCAGTACTTC.

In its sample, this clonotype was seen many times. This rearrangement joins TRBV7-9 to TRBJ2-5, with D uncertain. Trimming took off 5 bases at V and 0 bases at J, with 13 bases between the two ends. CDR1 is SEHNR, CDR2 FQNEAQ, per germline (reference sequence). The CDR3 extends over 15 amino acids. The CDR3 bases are TGTGCCAGCAGCCCCGTGGAGAGGTACCAAGAGACCCAGTACTTC. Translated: CASSPVERYQETQYF.

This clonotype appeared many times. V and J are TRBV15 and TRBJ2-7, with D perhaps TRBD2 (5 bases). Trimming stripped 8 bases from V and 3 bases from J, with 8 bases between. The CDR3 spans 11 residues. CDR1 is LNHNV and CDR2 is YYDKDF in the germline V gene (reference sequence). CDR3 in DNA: TGTGCCACCTCACGGGGCTACGAGCAGTACTTC. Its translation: CATSRGYEQYF. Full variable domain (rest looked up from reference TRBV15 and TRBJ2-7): DAMVIQNPRYQVTQFGKPVTLSCSQTLNHNVMYWYQQKSSQAPKLLFHYYDKDFNNEADTPDNFQSRRPNTSFCFLDIRSPGLGDTAMYLCATSRGYEQYFGPGTRLTVT.

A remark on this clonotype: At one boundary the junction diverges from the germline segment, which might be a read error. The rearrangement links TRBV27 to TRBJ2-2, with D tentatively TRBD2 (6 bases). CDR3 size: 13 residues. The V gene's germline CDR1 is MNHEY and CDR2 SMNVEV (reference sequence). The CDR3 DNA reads TGTGCCAGCAGTTTGGTCAAAACCGGGGGGCTGTTTTTT. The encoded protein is CASSLVKTGGLFF.

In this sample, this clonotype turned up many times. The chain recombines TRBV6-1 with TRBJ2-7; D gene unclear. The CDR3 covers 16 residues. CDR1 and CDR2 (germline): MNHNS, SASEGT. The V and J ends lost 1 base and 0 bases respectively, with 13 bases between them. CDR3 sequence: CASSEGRRFYSYEQYF. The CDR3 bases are TGTGCCAGCAGTGAAGGTCGTAGGTTTTACTCCTACGAGCAGTACTTC.

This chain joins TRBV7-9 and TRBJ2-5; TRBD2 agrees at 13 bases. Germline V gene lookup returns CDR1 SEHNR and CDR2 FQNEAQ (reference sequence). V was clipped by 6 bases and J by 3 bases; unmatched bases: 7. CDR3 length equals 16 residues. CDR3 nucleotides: TGTGCCAGCAGACCAAGGACTAGCGGGGGAAAAGAGACCCAGTACTTC. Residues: CASRPRTSGGKETQYF.

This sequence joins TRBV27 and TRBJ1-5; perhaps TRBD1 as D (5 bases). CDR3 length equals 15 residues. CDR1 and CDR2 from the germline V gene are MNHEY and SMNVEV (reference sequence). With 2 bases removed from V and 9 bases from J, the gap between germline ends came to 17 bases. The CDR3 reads CASSLAGNAFVPQHF. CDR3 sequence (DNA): TGTGCCAGCAGTTTAGCAGGGAACGCGTTTGTGCCCCAGCATTTT.

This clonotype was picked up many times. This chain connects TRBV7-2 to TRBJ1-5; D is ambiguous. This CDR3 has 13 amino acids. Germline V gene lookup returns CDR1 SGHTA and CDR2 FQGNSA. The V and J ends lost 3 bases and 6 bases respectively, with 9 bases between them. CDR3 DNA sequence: TGTGCCAGCAGCTTCATCGCAGGTCAGCCCCAGCATTTT. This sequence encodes CASSFIAGQPQHF.

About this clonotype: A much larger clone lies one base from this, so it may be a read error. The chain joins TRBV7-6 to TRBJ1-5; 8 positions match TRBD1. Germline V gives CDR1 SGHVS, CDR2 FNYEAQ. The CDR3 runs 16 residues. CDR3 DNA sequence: TGTGCCGGCAGCTATAACGACAGGGGTGACAATCAGCCCCAGCATTTT. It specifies CAGSYNDRGDNQPQHF. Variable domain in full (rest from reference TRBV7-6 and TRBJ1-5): GAGVSQSPRYKVTKRGQDVALRCDPISGHVSLYWYRQALGQGPEFLTYFNYEAQQDKSGLPNDRFSAERPEGSISTLTIQRTEQRDSAMYRCAGSYNDRGDNQPQHFGDGTRLSIL.

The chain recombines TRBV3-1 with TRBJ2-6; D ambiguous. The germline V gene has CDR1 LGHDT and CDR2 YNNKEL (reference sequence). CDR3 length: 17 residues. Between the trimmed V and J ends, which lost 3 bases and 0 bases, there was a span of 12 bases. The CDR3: CASSHKQFSSGANVLTF. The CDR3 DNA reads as TGTGCCAGCAGCCACAAGCAGTTCAGCTCTGGGGCCAACGTCCTGACTTTC.

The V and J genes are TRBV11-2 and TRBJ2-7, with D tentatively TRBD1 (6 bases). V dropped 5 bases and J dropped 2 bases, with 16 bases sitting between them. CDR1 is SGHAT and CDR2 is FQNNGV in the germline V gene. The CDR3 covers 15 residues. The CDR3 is CASSPPDSLPYEQYF. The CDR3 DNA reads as TGTGCCAGCAGCCCCCCGGACAGCCTCCCCTACGAGCAGTACTTC.

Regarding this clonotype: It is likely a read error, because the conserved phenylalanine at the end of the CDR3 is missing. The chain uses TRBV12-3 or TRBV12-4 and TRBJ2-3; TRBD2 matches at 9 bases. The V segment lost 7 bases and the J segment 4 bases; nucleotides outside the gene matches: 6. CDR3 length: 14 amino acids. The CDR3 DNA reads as TGTGCCAGCACCGGGGGGACTAGCTCAGATACGCAGTATTCT. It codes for CASTGGTSSDTQYS.

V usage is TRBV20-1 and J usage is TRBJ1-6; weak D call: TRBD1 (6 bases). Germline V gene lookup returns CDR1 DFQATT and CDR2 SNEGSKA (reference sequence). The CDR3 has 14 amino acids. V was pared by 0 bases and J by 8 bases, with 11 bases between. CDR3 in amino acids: CSARDSGVDSPLHF. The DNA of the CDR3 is TGCAGTGCTAGAGATTCAGGGGTGGATTCACCCCTCCACTTT.